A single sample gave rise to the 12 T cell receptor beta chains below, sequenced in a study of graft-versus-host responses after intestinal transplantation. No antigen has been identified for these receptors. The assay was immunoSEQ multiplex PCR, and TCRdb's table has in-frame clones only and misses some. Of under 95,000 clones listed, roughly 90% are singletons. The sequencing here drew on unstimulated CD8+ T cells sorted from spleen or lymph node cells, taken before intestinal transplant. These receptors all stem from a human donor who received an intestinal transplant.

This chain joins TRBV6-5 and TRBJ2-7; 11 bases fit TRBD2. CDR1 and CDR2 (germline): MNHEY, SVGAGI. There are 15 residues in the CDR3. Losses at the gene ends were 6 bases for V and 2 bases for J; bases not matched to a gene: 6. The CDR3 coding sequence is TGTGCCAGCAGCCCGGGACTAGCGGCTACCTACGAGCAGTACTTC. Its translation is CASSPGLAATYEQYF.

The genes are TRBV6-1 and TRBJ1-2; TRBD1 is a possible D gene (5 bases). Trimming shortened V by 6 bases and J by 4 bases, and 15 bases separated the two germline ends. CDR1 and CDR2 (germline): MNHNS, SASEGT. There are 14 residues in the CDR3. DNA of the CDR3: TGTGCCAGCAGCGCCCTGACAGAACCCTATGGCTACACCTTC. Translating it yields CASSALTEPYGYTF.

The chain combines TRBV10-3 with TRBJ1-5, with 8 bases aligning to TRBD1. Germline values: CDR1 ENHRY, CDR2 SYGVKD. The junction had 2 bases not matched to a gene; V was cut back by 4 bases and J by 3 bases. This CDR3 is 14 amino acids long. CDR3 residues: CAISGTGHNQPQHF. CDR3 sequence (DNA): TGTGCCATCAGTGGGACAGGGCACAATCAGCCCCAGCATTTT.

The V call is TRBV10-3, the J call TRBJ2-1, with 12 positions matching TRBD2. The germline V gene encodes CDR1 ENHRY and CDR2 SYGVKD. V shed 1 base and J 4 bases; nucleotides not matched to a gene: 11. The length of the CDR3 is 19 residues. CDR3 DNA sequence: TGTGCCATCAGTGAGTTTTGGGCTAGCGGGGGGGTACCGTACAATGAGCAGTTCTTC. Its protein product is CAISEFWASGGVPYNEQFF.

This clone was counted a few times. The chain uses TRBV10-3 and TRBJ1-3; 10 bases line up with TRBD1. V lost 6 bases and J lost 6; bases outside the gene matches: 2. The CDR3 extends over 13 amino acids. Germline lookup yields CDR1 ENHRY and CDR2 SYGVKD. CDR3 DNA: TGTGCCATCAGAGGACAGGGGGAAAACACCATATATTTT. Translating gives CAIRGQGENTIYF.

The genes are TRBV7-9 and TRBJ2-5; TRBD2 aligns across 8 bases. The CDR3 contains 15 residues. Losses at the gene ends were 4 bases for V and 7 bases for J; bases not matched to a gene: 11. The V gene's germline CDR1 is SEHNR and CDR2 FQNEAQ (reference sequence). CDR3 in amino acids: CASSSSRGLELTQYF. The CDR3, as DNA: TGTGCCAGCAGCTCGAGTAGGGGACTAGAATTGACCCAGTACTTC.

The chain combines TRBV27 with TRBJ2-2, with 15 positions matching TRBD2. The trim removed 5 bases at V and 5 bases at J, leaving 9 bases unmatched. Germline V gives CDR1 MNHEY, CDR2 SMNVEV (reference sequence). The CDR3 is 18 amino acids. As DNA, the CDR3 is TGTGCCAGCAGTCCCGGACTAGCGGGAGGGCTAGGGACCGGGGAGCTGTTTTTT. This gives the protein CASSPGLAGGLGTGELFF.

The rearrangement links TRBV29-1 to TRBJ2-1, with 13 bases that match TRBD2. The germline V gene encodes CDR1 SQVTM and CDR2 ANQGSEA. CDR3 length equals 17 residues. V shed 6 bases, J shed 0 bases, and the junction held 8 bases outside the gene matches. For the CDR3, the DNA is TGCAGCGTCGCGGGACTAGCGGGGCCGAGCTCCTACAATGAGCAGTTCTTC. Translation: CSVAGLAGPSSYNEQFF.

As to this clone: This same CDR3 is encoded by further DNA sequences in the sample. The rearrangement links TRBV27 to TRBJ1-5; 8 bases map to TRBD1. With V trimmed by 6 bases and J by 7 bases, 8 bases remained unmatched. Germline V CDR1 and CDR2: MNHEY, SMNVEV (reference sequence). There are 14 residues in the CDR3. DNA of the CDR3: TGTGCCAGCAGCTTTTACAGGGGGGACCAGCCCCAGCATTTT. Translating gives CASSFYRGDQPQHF.

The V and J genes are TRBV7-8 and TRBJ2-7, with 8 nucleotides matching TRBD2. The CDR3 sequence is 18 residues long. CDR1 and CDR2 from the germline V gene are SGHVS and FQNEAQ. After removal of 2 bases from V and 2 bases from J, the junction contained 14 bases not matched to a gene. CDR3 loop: CASSLSRNTGGDPYEQYF. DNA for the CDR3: TGTGCCAGCAGCTTATCTCGGAATACGGGAGGGGACCCCTACGAGCAGTACTTC.

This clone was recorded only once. CDR3: CAISEPGTSGREETQYF. The CDR3 nucleotides are TGTGCCATCAGTGAGCCCGGGACTAGCGGGAGAGAAGAGACCCAGTACTTC. The rearrangement links TRBV10-3 to TRBJ2-5; TRBD2 matches 14 bases. The CDR3 runs to 17 residues. Unmatched junction bases numbered 5, after V lost 2 bases and J lost 3 bases. Germline CDR1 and CDR2: ENHRY and SYGVKD.

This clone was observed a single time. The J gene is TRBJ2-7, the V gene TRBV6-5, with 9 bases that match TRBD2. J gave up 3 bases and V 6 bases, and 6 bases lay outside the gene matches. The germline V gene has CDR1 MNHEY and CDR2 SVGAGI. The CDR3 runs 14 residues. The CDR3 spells CASSPGGRDYEQYF. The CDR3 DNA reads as TGTGCCAGCAGCCCAGGCGGGAGGGACTACGAGCAGTACTTC.